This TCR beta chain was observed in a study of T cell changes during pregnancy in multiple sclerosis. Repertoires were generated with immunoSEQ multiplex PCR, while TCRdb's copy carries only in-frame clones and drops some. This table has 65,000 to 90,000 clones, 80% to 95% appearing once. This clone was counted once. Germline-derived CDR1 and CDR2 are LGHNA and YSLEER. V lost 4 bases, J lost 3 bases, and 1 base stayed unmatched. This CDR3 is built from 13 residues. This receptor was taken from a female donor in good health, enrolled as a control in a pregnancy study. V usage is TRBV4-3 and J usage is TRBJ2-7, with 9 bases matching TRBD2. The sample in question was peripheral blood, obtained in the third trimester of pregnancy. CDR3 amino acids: CASSPTSGYEQYF. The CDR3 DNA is TGCGCCAGCAGCCCGACTAGCGGCTACGAGCAGTACTTC.